This T cell receptor beta chain was retrieved from a study of chemoradiotherapy in HPV16-positive cancers. Study in general: A couple of HPV16-positive patients' cells yielded candidate HPV-specific clones and common motifs.

Assay used: immunoSEQ multiplex PCR; TCRdb lists only in-frame clones, some missing. This repertoire shows about 17,000 clones, 85% to 90% found once; its top ten account for 2% to 2.5%. As to this clone: The antigen remains unidentified.

The ends were cut back, 5 bases at V and 8 bases at J, with 16 bases in the middle. Germline lookup yields CDR1 SGHRS and CDR2 YFSETQ. CDR3 length: 13 residues. Findings of the study overall: Better recurrence-free survival went with HPV-responsive T-cell expansion in HPV16-positive patients.

V gene TRBV5-1 combines with J gene TRBJ1-2; D might be TRBD1 (6 bases). Sequencing was performed on blood, taken from a patient who underwent chemoradiotherapy. The origin of this receptor is a human donor with HPV-associated anogenital cancer. The CDR3 here is CASRFWGRRGYTF. Here the CDR3 DNA reads TGCGCCAGCAGATTCTGGGGGCGACGAGGCTACACCTTC.